One sample yielded the 32 T cell receptor beta chains listed below, sequenced in a study of OX40 agonist ivuxolimab in advanced cancers. The data were produced by immunoSEQ multiplex PCR, yet TCRdb's version contains in-frame clones alone and is incomplete. Of tens of thousands of clones in the sample, about 87% are singletons; the top ten hold around 0.97%. The material sequenced was CD4+ or CD8+ T cells sorted from blood, taken in a trial of the OX40 agonist ivuxolimab. These receptors originate from an adult with an advanced solid tumor such as melanoma, head and neck, liver or kidney cancer.

This chain joins TRBV7-3 and TRBJ2-3; 7 bases align to TRBD2. The germline CDR1 and CDR2 sequences are SGHTA and FQGTGA. The CDR3 sequence is 14 residues long. Losses at the gene ends were 4 bases for V and 4 bases for J; bases not matched to a gene: 5. The CDR3 sequence: CASSSFAGADTQYF. The DNA of the CDR3 is TGTGCCAGCAGCTCGTTTGCGGGGGCAGATACGCAGTATTTT.

V and J are TRBV5-4 and TRBJ1-1; 9 nucleotides line up with TRBD1. The CDR3 runs 14 residues. Germline CDR1 is SGHNT and CDR2 is YYREEE (reference sequence). V lost 4 bases, J lost 1 base, and 2 bases stayed unmatched. The CDR3 sequence: CASSRTGENTEAFF. CDR3 sequence (DNA): TGTGCCAGCAGCCGGACAGGGGAGAACACTGAAGCTTTCTTT.

V usage is TRBV6-5 and J usage is TRBJ2-3, with 9 bases that match TRBD2. There are 14 residues in the CDR3. Germline V gene sequence: CDR1 MNHEY, CDR2 SVGAGI. CDR3 bases: TGTGCGGCGGGAGGGACTAGTGGCACAGATACGCAGTATTTT. Its translation: CAAGGTSGTDTQYF.

V usage is TRBV7-2 and J usage is TRBJ2-7, with TRBD1 identical over 10 bases. The CDR3 totals 14 residues. J lost 6 bases, V lost 4 bases, and 6 bases had no gene match. CDR1 SGHTA and CDR2 FQGNSA come from the germline V gene. CDR3 sequence (DNA): TGTGCCAGCAGCTACAGACAGGGGGCTGGCGAGCAGTACTTC. This encodes CASSYRQGAGEQYF.

The rearrangement links TRBV11-3 to TRBJ2-5; no firm D call. From germline, CDR1 is SGHNT and CDR2 YENEEA. The CDR3 is 12 amino acids. Trimming cost V 5 bases and J 5 bases, with 9 bases left between them. The CDR3 DNA sequence: TGTGCCAGCAGCCCCCTGGGTGAGACCCAGTACTTC. It is translated as CASSPLGETQYF.

The rearrangement uses TRBV7-9 and TRBJ2-3; 9 bases map to TRBD2. The CDR3 covers 16 residues. CDR1 is SEHNR and CDR2 is FQNEAQ in the germline V gene (reference sequence). After removal of 1 base from V and 0 bases from J, the junction contained 2 bases not matched to a gene. The CDR3 DNA is TGTGCCAGCAGCTTAGGGACTAGCGTTAGCACAGATACGCAGTATTTT. As protein: CASSLGTSVSTDTQYF.

This chain uses TRBV30 with TRBJ1-5; no firm D call. The germline gives CDR1 GTSNPN, CDR2 SVGIG (reference sequence). The CDR3 is made up of 12 amino acids. V lost 3 bases and J 2 bases, leaving 5 bases between the germline ends. CDR3 DNA sequence: TGTGCCTGGAGAACTGGCAATCAGCCCCAGCATTTT. It is translated as CAWRTGNQPQHF.

The chain recombines TRBV7-9 with TRBJ1-2; tentatively, D is TRBD1 (6 bases). The CDR3 loop spans 14 amino acids. Germline loops: CDR1 SEHNR, CDR2 FQNEAQ (reference sequence). V lost 7 bases, J lost 4 bases, and 16 bases lay in between. The CDR3 DNA reads as TGTGCCAGCAATCCGTCGGGGGCCGCCTATGGCTACACCTTC. The encoded protein is CASNPSGAAYGYTF. The whole variable domain, remainder taken from reference TRBV7-9 and TRBJ1-2, is DTGVSQNPRHKITKRGQNVTFRCDPISEHNRLYWYRQTLGQGPEFLTYFQNEAQLEKSRLLSDRFSAERPKGSFSTLEIQRTEQGDSAMYLCASNPSGAAYGYTFGSGTRLTVV.

This rearrangement joins TRBV10-1 to TRBJ2-1; D call uncertain. Trimming took 1 base from V and 0 from J, leaving 7 bases between them. Germline values: CDR1 WNHNN, CDR2 SYGVQD (reference sequence). The CDR3 runs to 15 residues. The CDR3 nucleotides are TGCGCCAGCAGTGAGTTTTCGAGCTCCTACAATGAGCAGTTCTTC. Protein: CASSEFSSSYNEQFF.

The V gene is TRBV5-1, the J gene TRBJ2-5, with D perhaps matching TRBD2 (6 bases). The germline V gene has CDR1 SGHRS and CDR2 YFSETQ. Trimming left V 0 bases short and J 7 bases short, with 13 bases between. This CDR3 is 14 amino acids long. CDR3 region: CASSLVGGDGTQYF. The CDR3, as DNA: TGCGCCAGCAGCTTGGTAGGCGGGGACGGGACCCAGTACTTC.

The chain employs TRBV4-1 and TRBJ2-1; 12 nucleotides line up with TRBD2. CDR1 and CDR2 (germline): MGHRA, YSYEKL. The trim removed 5 bases at V and 8 bases at J, leaving 7 bases unmatched. The CDR3 is 15 amino acids. CDR3 DNA: TGCGCCAGCAGCTACGGCTCTAGCGGGAGGGATGAGCAGTTCTTC. It translates to CASSYGSSGRDEQFF.

The chain uses TRBV9 and TRBJ2-3; 7 bases map to TRBD2. The V and J ends lost 4 bases and 5 bases, in that order; junction bases with no gene match: 10. This CDR3 spans 15 amino acids. CDR1 is SGDLS, CDR2 YYNGEE, per germline. Here the CDR3 DNA reads TGTGCCAGCAGCAATAGCGGGCGTAACTTAGATACGCAGTATTTT. The encoded protein is CASSNSGRNLDTQYF.

With respect to this clone: An end of the junction differs from the germline gene, which may be a read error. The chain has TRBV10-3 and TRBJ2-1; 11 positions match TRBD2. Germline V lookup: CDR1 ENHRY, CDR2 SYGVKD. The CDR3 loop spans 14 amino acids. As DNA, the CDR3 is TGTGCCACCAGTAGCGGGGGGGTCTACAATGAGCAGTTCTTC. Its translation: CATSSGGVYNEQFF.

CDR3 coding DNA: TGTGCCAGCAGTAGGGGGGGGCTAGCGGGAGTCGATACGCAGTATTTT. Amino acids: CASSRGGLAGVDTQYF. The chain carries TRBV28 and TRBJ2-3; TRBD2 agrees at 10 bases. CDR3 length: 16 amino acids. CDR1 MDHEN and CDR2 SYDVKM come from the germline V gene. Trimming removed 5 bases from V and 6 bases from J; junction bases left unmatched: 11. The full variable domain, in which reference TRBV28 and TRBJ2-3 provide the parts outside the CDR3, is DVKVTQSSRYLVKRTGEKVFLECVQDMDHENMFWYRQDPGLGLRLIYFSYDVKMKEKGDIPEGYSVSREKKERFSLILESASTNQTSMYLCASSRGGLAGVDTQYFGPGTRLTVL.

V gene TRBV29-1 combines with J gene TRBJ2-5; tentative D call: TRBD2 (5 bases). The CDR3 length is 13 residues. V was trimmed by 2 bases and J by 5 bases, leaving 12 bases between them. In germline, CDR1 is SQVTM, CDR2 ANQGSEA. CDR3 protein: CSVEWTFGETQYF. The DNA for the CDR3 is TGCAGCGTTGAATGGACTTTTGGGGAGACCCAGTACTTC.

The chain couples TRBV10-3 to TRBJ2-5, with 9 bases identical to TRBD2. Germline CDR1 ENHRY, CDR2 SYGVKD. CDR3 length: 15 residues. The V and J ends lost 8 bases and 5 bases, in that order; junction bases with no gene match: 12. The CDR3 loop reads CAIQLRAGGLETQYF. CDR3 DNA sequence: TGTGCCATCCAACTCAGGGCGGGAGGGTTGGAGACCCAGTACTTC.

The chain recombines TRBV5-1 with TRBJ2-7, with TRBD1 matching 7 bases. The length of the CDR3 is 14 residues. Germline CDR1 is SGHRS and CDR2 is YFSETQ. The V gene end was trimmed by 0 bases and the J gene end by 3 bases; junction bases not matched to a gene: 3. The CDR3 nucleotides read TGCGCCAGCAGCTTGGCCGGGGACAGCTACGAGCAGTACTTC. Residues: CASSLAGDSYEQYF.

V and J are TRBV4-2 and TRBJ2-7, with TRBD1 matching 7 bases. Trimming removed 0 bases from V and 3 bases from J; junction bases left unmatched: 8. The germline gives CDR1 LGHNA, CDR2 YNFKEQ. This CDR3 has 16 residues. This chain's CDR3 is CASSQDTGQKIYEQYF. CDR3 nucleotides: TGTGCCAGCAGCCAAGATACGGGACAGAAGATCTACGAGCAGTACTTC.

The rearrangement joins TRBV7-9 to TRBJ2-3; TRBD2 matches at 7 bases. Germline CDR1 reads SEHNR; CDR2 reads FQNEAQ (reference sequence). CDR3 length: 16 residues. The trim removed 3 bases at V and 2 bases at J, leaving 8 bases unmatched. The DNA of the CDR3 is TGTGCCAGCAGCTTCGGGACTACCTATATCACAGATACGCAGTATTTT. Residues: CASSFGTTYITDTQYF.

This chain links TRBV7-7 with TRBJ2-2, with 8 positions matching TRBD2. V was clipped by 5 bases and J by 8 bases; unmatched bases: 7. Germline CDR1 and CDR2: SSHAT and FNYEAQ (reference sequence). The CDR3 totals 14 residues. The CDR3 DNA is TGTGCCAGCAGCCGCGGCCTAGCGGGTGGGGAGCTGTTTTTT. Its protein is CASSRGLAGGELFF. Using reference TRBV7-7 and TRBJ2-2 for the parts outside the CDR3, the full variable domain is GAGVSQSPRYKVTKRGQDVTLRCDPISSHATLYWYQQALGQGPEFLTYFNYEAQPDKSGLPSDRFSAERPEGSISTLTIQRTEQRDSAMYRCASSRGLAGGELFFGEGSRLTVL.

The chain links TRBV19 to TRBJ2-7, with TRBD2 identical over 9 bases. V shed 0 bases, J shed 2 bases, and the junction held 5 bases outside the gene matches. The CDR3 loop spans 16 amino acids. Looked up from germline, CDR1 is LNHDA and CDR2 is SQIVND (reference sequence). CDR3 DNA: TGTGCCAGTAGTATAGATGGGCTAGCGGGAACCTACGAGCAGTACTTC. Translated: CASSIDGLAGTYEQYF.

This clone occurred a few times. The V call is TRBV28, the J call TRBJ2-1, with 10 bases identical to TRBD1. CDR1 and CDR2 from the germline V gene are MDHEN and SYDVKM. J lost 7 bases, V lost 6 bases, and 12 bases had no gene match. The CDR3 runs to 16 residues. The DNA for the CDR3 is TGTGCCAGCAGCCCCTTCGACAGGGGGCGGTCTAATGAGCAGTTCTTC. It translates to CASSPFDRGRSNEQFF.

The chain is built from TRBV5-4 and TRBJ2-1, with 7 bases lining up with TRBD2. The CDR3 has 15 residues. Per germline, CDR1 SGHNT and CDR2 YYREEE (reference sequence). The junction had 4 bases not matched to a gene; V was cut back by 0 bases and J by 4 bases. The CDR3 loop reads CASSLELADYNEQFF. CDR3 coding DNA: TGTGCCAGCAGCTTGGAGCTAGCGGATTACAATGAGCAGTTCTTC.

The V gene is TRBV7-2, the J gene TRBJ1-6, with 7 bases that match TRBD1. V lost 1 base to trimming and J lost 7 bases; unmatched junction nucleotides: 4. The CDR3 has 15 residues. Germline V gene sequence: CDR1 SGHTA, CDR2 FQGNSA. The CDR3 DNA reads as TGTGCCAGCAGCTTAGGAGGGGGCCAAAATTCACCCCTCCACTTT. Translation gives CASSLGGGQNSPLHF.

This clone was seen only once. This CDR3 is CASSSGQGIYGYTF. Written as DNA, the CDR3 is TGTGCCAGCAGCTCGGGACAGGGGATATATGGCTACACCTTC. The chain combines TRBV5-4 with TRBJ1-2; 10 bases are shared with TRBD1. The CDR3 covers 14 residues. Germline assignment: CDR1 SGHNT and CDR2 YYREEE (reference sequence). J lost 5 bases, V lost 3 bases, and 4 bases had no gene match. The full variable domain, in which reference TRBV5-4 and TRBJ1-2 provide the parts outside the CDR3, is ETGVTQSPTHLIKTRGQQVTLRCSSQSGHNTVSWYQQALGQGPQFIFQYYREEENGRGNFPPRFSGLQFPNYSSELNVNALELDDSALYLCASSSGQGIYGYTFGSGTRLTVV.

The chain employs TRBV19 and TRBJ1-1; 7 bases match TRBD1. The CDR3 consists of 13 residues. Germline trimming cut 6 bases from V and 7 bases from J; bases unmatched to any gene: 8. Germline V gene data show CDR1 as LNHDA and CDR2 as SQIVND (reference sequence). Here the CDR3 reads CASSLQGWSEAFF. In DNA form, the CDR3 reads TGTGCCAGTAGCTTACAGGGGTGGAGTGAAGCTTTCTTT.

The chain links TRBV28 to TRBJ1-5; D remains ambiguous. Deletions cut 5 bases from V and 7 bases from J, with 21 bases between. Germline CDR1 is MDHEN and CDR2 is SYDVKM. The CDR3 covers 16 residues. CDR3 in amino acids: CASSPVWASGLQPQHF. The CDR3 DNA sequence: TGTGCCAGCAGTCCCGTGTGGGCCTCGGGCTTACAGCCCCAGCATTTT.

The V and J genes are TRBV19 and TRBJ1-5; D not resolved. The V gene's germline CDR1 is LNHDA and CDR2 SQIVND (reference sequence). The CDR3 has 15 residues. The V end was cut by 5 bases, the J end by 4 bases, with 15 bases between. For the CDR3, the DNA is TGTGCCAGTAGTCGGGCAGATTTGAAAAATCAGCCCCAGCATTTT. This translates into CASSRADLKNQPQHF.

The V gene is TRBV19, the J gene TRBJ2-2; tentatively, D is TRBD1 (6 bases). This CDR3 contains 14 residues. The ends were cut back, 5 bases at V and 5 bases at J, with 12 bases in the middle. Germline lookup yields CDR1 LNHDA and CDR2 SQIVND (reference sequence). The CDR3 nucleotides read TGTGCCAGTAGTGTGACAGGTGGGACCGGGGAGCTGTTTTTT. Encoded protein: CASSVTGGTGELFF.

The chain carries TRBV11-2 and TRBJ2-7; D ambiguous. Germline V gene sequence: CDR1 SGHAT, CDR2 FQNNGV. Trimming pared 5 bases from V and 5 bases from J, leaving 22 bases between. The CDR3 covers 16 residues. The CDR3 nucleotides read TGTGCCAGCAGCCTATACAACAAAGAACCATCCCACGAGCAGTACTTC. It encodes CASSLYNKEPSHEQYF.

The chain has TRBV11-3 and TRBJ2-7; tentative D call: TRBD2 (7 bases). V lost 0 bases and J 2 bases, leaving 11 bases between the germline ends. CDR1 SGHNT and CDR2 YENEEA come from the germline V gene. This CDR3 is 15 amino acids long. The CDR3 spells CASSLDAGAAYEQYF. The CDR3 DNA reads TGTGCCAGCAGCTTAGATGCGGGGGCCGCCTACGAGCAGTACTTC. Full variable domain (remainder filled in from reference TRBV11-3 and TRBJ2-7): EAGVVQSPRYKIIEKKQPVAFWCNPISGHNTLYWYLQNLGQGPELLIRYENEEAVDDSQLPKDRFSAERLKGVDSTLKIQPAELGDSAVYLCASSLDAGAAYEQYFGPGTRLTVT.

This clone was counted between two and nine times. The chain links TRBV7-8 to TRBJ1-5; unclear D gene. The CDR3 consists of 14 residues. Germline V gene data show CDR1 as SGHVS and CDR2 as FQNEAQ. Trimming pared 1 base from V and 6 bases from J, leaving 10 bases between. The DNA for the CDR3 is TGTGCCAGCAGCTTAGTGGGCAGTCCTCAGCCCCAGCATTTT. Protein sequence: CASSLVGSPQPQHF.